This TCR beta chain was retrieved from a study of blood T cell repertoires in COVID-19. The germline CDR1 and CDR2 sequences are ENHRY and SYGVKD. The germline V and J ends were trimmed by 5 bases and 1 base, with 8 bases remaining between them. CDR3 length equals 13 residues. Only in-frame clones appear in the TCRdb table, and some are missing; sequencing was by immunoSEQ multiplex PCR. The sample lists about 200,000 clones, just under 90% occurring once. The sample comprised peripheral blood. This clonotype was obtained from a man aged 55 to 70 who had recovered from COVID-19. The chain carries TRBV10-3 and TRBJ1-1; TRBD1 is a possible D gene (6 bases). CDR3 sequence: CAISTTGNTEAFF. The CDR3 DNA reads TGTGCCATCAGTACGACAGGGAACACTGAAGCTTTCTTT.